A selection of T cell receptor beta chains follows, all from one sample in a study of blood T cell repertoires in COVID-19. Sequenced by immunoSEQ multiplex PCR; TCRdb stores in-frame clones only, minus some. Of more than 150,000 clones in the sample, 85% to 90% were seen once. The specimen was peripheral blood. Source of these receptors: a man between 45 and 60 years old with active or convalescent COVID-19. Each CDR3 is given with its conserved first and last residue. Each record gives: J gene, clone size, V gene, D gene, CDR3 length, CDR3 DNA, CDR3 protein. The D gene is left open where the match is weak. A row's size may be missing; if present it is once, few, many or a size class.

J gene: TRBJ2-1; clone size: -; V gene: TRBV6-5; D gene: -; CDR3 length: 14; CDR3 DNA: TGTGCCAGCAGCCCAGGGGACTCCTACAATGAGCAGTTCTTC; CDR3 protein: CASSPGDSYNEQFF
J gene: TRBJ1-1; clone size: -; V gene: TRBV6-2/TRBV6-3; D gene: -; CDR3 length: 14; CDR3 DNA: TGTGCCAGCAGTCACGGTGCGGGCGACACTGAAGCTTTCTTT; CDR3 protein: CASSHGAGDTEAFF
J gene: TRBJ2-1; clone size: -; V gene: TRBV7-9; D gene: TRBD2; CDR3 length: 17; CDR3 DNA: TGTGCCAGTCCCCCTGAAGGGACTAGAGAGAGGGACAATGAGCAGTTCTTC; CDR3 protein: CASPPEGTRERDNEQFF
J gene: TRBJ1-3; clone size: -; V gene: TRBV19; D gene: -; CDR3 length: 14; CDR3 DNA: TGTGCCAGTAGTAGAGGCGGCTATGGAAACACCATATATTTT; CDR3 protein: CASSRGGYGNTIYF
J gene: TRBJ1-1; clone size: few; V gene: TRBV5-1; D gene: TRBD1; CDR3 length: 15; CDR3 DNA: TGCGCCAGCAGCGTCTCCGGGACAGGGCACACTGAAGCTTTCTTT; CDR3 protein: CASSVSGTGHTEAFF
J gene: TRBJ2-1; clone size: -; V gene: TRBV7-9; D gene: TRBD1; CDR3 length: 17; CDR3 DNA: TGTGCCAGCAGCTTAAAGTTCGGGGACAGGGGATTAAATGAGCAGTTCTTC; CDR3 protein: CASSLKFGDRGLNEQFF
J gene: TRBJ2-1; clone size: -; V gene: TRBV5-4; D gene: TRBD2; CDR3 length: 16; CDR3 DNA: TGTGCCAGCAGCCCTCCCCTAGCGGCCTCCTACAATGAGCAGTTCTTC; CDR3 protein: CASSPPLAASYNEQFF
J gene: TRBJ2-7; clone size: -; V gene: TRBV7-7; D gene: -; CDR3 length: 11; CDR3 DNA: TGTGCTAGCAGCCGCTACAGCGAGCAGTACTTC; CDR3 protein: CASSRYSEQYF
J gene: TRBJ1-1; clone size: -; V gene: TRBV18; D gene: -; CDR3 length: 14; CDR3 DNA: TGTGCCAGCTCATACGGCGGTCCGGACACTGAAGCTTTCTTT; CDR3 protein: CASSYGGPDTEAFF
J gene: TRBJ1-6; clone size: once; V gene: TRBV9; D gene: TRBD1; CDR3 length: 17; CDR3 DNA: TGTGCCAGCAGCGTAGAGGGGACAGTCTCCTATAATTCACCCCTCCACTTT; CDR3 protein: CASSVEGTVSYNSPLHF
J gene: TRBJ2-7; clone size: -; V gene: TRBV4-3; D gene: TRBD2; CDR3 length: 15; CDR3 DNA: TGCGCCAGCAGCCAAGAACTAGCGGGAGGGGGCGAGCAGTACTTC; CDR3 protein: CASSQELAGGGEQYF
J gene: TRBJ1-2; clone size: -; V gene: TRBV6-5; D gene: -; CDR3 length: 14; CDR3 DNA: TGTGCCAGCAGTTCAGGACCGGGGAGGTATGGCTACACCTTC; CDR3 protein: CASSSGPGRYGYTF
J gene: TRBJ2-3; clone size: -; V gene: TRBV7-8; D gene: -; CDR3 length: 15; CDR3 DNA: TGTGCCAGCAGCCTACAGGCGTGGGGCACAGATACGCAGTATTTT; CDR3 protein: CASSLQAWGTDTQYF
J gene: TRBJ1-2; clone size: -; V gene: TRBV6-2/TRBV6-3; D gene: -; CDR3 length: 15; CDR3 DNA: TGTGCCAGCAGTTACTCGAGAGGGCCCATCCATGGCTACACCTTC; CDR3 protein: CASSYSRGPIHGYTF
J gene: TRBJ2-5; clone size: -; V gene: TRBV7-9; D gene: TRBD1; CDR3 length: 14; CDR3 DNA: TGTGCCAGCAGCCCTGGACAGGGGCAGGAGACCCAGTACTTC; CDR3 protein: CASSPGQGQETQYF
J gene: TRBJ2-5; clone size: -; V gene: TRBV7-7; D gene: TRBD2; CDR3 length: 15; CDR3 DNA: TGTGCTAGCAGCTTAGTCGGGGGGGCATCCGAGACCCAGTACTTC; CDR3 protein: CASSLVGGASETQYF
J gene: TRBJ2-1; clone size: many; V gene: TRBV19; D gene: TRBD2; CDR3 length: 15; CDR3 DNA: TGTGCCAGTAGTATGAGCCTAGCGGGAGGGAATGAGCAGTTCTTC; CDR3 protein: CASSMSLAGGNEQFF
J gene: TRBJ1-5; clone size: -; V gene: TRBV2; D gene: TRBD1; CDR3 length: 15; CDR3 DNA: TGTGCCAGCAGAACAGGGGTTGAGGGCAATCAGCCCCAGCATTTT; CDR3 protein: CASRTGVEGNQPQHF
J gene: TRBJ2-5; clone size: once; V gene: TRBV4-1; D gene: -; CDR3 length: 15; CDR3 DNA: TGCGCCAGCAGCCAAACCGAGTGGGCCAAAGAGACCCAGTACTTC; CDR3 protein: CASSQTEWAKETQYF
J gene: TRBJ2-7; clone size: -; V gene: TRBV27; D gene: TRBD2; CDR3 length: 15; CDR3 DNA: TGTGCCAGCAGTCTGCTAGCGGGATCCACATACGAGCAGTACTTC; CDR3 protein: CASSLLAGSTYEQYF
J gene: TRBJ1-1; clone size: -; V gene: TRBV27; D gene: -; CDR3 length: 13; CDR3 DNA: TGTGCCAGCAGTTTTATTAGGGGCACTGAAGCTTTCTTT; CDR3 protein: CASSFIRGTEAFF
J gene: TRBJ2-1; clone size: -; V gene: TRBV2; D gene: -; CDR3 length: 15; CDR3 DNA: TGTGCCAGCAGTGTACAGACAAGCTCCTACAATGAGCAGTTCTTC; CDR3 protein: CASSVQTSSYNEQFF
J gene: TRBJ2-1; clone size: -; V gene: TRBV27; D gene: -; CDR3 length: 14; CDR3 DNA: TGTGCCAGCACACCGGGACATACCTACAATGAGCAGTTCTTC; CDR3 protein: CASTPGHTYNEQFF
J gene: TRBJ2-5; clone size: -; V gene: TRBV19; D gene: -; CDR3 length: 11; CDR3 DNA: TGTGCCACCCGGGATCAAGAGACCCAGTACTTC; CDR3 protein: CATRDQETQYF
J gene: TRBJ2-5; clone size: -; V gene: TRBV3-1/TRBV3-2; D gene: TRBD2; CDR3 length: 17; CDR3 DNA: TGTGCCAGCAGCCAAGATAGGACTAGCGGGGAGCAGGAGACCCAGTACTTC; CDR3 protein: CASSQDRTSGEQETQYF
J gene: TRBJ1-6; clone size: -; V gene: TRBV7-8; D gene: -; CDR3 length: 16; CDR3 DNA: TGTGCCAGCAGCTTACAGGGGAGCTCCTATAATTCACCCCTCCACTTT; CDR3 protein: CASSLQGSSYNSPLHF
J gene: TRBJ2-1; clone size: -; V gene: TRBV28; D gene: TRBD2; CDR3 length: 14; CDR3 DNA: TGTGCCATTTCACTAGCGAGCACCTACAATGAGCAGTTCTTC; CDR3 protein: CAISLASTYNEQFF
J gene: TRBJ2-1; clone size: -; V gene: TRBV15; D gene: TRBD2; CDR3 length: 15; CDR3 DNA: TGTGCCACCAGCAGCCCGGGACTAGCGGACAATGAGCAGTTCTTC; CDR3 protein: CATSSPGLADNEQFF
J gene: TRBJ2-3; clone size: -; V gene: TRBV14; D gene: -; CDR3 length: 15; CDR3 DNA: TGTGCCAGCAGCCAGACTAGTTTCCCTCTGGATACGCAGTATTTT; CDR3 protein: CASSQTSFPLDTQYF
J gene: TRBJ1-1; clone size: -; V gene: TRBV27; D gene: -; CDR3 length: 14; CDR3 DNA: TGTGCCAGCAGTGTTGACAGAGTGAACACTGAAGCTTTCTTT; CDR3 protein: CASSVDRVNTEAFF
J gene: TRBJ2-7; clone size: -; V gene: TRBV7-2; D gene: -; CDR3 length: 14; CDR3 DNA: TGTGCCAGCAGCTTACAGGGGTTCTCCTACGAGCAGTACTTC; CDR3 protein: CASSLQGFSYEQYF
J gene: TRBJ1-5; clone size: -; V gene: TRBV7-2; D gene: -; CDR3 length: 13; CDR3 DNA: TGTGCCAGCCAAAGGCTACAGGGACAGCCCCAGCATTTT; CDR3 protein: CASQRLQGQPQHF
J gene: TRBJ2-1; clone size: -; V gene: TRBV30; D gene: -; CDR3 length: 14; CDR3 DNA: TGTGCCTGGAGTACGGGAGTGGCCTACAATGAGCAGTTCTTC; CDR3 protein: CAWSTGVAYNEQFF
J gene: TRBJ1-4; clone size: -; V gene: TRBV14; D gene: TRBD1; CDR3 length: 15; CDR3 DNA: TGTGCCAGCAGCCAGTCCGGGACAGGGGGCGGAAAACTGTTTTTT; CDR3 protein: CASSQSGTGGGKLFF
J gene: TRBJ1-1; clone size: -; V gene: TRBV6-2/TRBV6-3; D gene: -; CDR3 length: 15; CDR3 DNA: TGTGCCAGCAGTGTAGCAGGGGATTGGGGCACTGAAGCTTTCTTT; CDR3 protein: CASSVAGDWGTEAFF
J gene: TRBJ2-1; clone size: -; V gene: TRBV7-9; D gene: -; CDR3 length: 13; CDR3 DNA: TGTGCCAGCAGCTTAGGGGCGCAGAATGAGCAGTTCTTC; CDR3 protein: CASSLGAQNEQFF
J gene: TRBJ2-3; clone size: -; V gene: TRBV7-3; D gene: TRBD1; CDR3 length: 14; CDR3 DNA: TGTGCCAGCAAGGGGGCTGCGGACACAGATACGCAGTATTTT; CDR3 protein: CASKGAADTDTQYF
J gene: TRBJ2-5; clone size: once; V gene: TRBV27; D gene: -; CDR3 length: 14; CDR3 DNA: TGTGCCAGCAGGAAAGTTGCGGTTGGGGAGACCCAGTACTTC; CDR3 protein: CASRKVAVGETQYF
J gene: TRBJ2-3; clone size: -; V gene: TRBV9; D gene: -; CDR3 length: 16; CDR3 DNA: TGTGCCAGCAGCGCTCCGGGGGGCACTCTCACAGATACGCAGTATTTT; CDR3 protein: CASSAPGGTLTDTQYF
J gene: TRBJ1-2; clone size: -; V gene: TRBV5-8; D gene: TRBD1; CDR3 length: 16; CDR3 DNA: TGTGCCAGCAGCGCCGGGACAGGTCATTATGCTTTTGGCTACACCTTC; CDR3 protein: CASSAGTGHYAFGYTF
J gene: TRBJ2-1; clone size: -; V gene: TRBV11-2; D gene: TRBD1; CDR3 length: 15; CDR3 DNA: TGTGCCAGCAGCCCGGGACAGCCGGGGCACAATGAGCAGTTCTTC; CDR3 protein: CASSPGQPGHNEQFF
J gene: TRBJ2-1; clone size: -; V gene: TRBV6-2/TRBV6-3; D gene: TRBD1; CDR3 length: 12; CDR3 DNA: TGTGCCAGCAGTTACCACACAGGGGGGAAGTTCTTC; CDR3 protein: CASSYHTGGKFF
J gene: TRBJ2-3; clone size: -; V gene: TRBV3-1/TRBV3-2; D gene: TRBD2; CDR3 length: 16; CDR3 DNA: TGTGCCAGCAGCCAACGCCGGGGGGGAAGCACAGATACGCAGTATTTT; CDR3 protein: CASSQRRGGSTDTQYF
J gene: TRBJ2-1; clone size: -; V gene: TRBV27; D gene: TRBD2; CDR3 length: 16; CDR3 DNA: TGTGCCAGCAGTTTACCTAGCGGGGGGGGTGCGGCTGAGCAGTTCTTC; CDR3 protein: CASSLPSGGGAAEQFF
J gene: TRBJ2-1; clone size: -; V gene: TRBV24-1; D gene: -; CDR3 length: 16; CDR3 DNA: TGTGCCACCAGTGACCACGGGACAAACGCCTACAATGAGCAGTTCTTC; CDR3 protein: CATSDHGTNAYNEQFF
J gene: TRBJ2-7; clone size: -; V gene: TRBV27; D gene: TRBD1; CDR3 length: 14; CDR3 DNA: TGTGCCAGCAGACTCATGACAGGGGGATACGAGCAGTACTTC; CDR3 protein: CASRLMTGGYEQYF
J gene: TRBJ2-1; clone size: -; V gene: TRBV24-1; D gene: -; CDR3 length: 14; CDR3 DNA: TGTGCCACCAGCATACAGGGTTCCTACAATGAGCAGTTCTTC; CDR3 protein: CATSIQGSYNEQFF
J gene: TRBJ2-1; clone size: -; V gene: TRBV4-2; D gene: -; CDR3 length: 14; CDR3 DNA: TGTGCCAGCAGCCAAGGTCTAGATCACAATGAGCAGTTCTTC; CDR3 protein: CASSQGLDHNEQFF
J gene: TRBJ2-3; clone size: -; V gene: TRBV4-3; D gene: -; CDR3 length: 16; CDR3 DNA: TGCGCCAGCAGCCAAGAGGGGGGACCAAACACAGATACGCAGTATTTT; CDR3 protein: CASSQEGGPNTDTQYF
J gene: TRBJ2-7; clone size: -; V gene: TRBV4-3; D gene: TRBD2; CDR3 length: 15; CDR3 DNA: TGCGCCAGCAGCCAAGCTAGCGGGAGTACCTACGAGCAGTACTTC; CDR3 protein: CASSQASGSTYEQYF